The 29 T cell receptor beta chains below all came from one sample that was sequenced in a study of T cells in Graves' hyperthyroidism and ophthalmopathy. RNA transcripts yielded amplified TCR beta CDR3 regions. The TCR CDR3 was amplified in a first-round RT-PCR using the HTBI primer set. TCRdb analysed the multiplex PCR reads with MiXCR anew, one entry per CDR3 protein. Of about 300,000 distinct CDR3 sequences in the sample, roughly an eighth were seen once. The specimen sequenced was blood. These receptor sequences come from a middle-aged woman with Graves' hyperthyroidism.

This clonotype was seen many times. The chain recombines TRBV6-1 with TRBJ2-3; 7 positions match TRBD1. This CDR3 contains 16 residues. J lost 0 bases, V lost 5 bases, and 8 bases had no gene match. Germline V gene lookup returns CDR1 MNHNS and CDR2 SASEGT. CDR3 DNA sequence: TGTGCCAGCAGTCTCCGACAGGGCCCGAGCACAGATACGCAGTATTTT. This encodes CASSLRQGPSTDTQYF.

The genes are TRBV7-9 and TRBJ1-6, with D tentatively TRBD1 (5 bases). CDR3 length: 15 amino acids. The ends were cut back, 4 bases at V and 8 bases at J, with 15 bases in the middle. Looked up from germline, CDR1 is SEHNR and CDR2 is FQNEAQ (reference sequence). CDR3 loop: CASSSSQGAHSPLHF. Written as DNA, the CDR3 is TGTGCCAGCAGCTCAAGTCAAGGGGCCCATTCACCCCTCCACTTT.

This clonotype was counted many times. This chain joins TRBV2 and TRBJ2-3; D ambiguous. Trimming removed 9 bases at V and 5 bases at J, with 12 bases between. The CDR3 is 12 amino acids. Germline V gene data show CDR1 as SNHLY and CDR2 as FYNNEI. CDR3 protein: CARRGGRDTQYF. The CDR3 nucleotides read TGTGCCAGGAGAGGCGGCAGAGATACGCAGTATTTT. The full variable domain, completed using reference TRBV2 and TRBJ2-3, is EPEVTQTPSHQVTQMGQEVILRCVPISNHLYFYWYRQILGQKVEFLVSFYNNEISEKSEIFDDQFSVERPDGSNFTLKIRSTKLEDSAMYFCARRGGRDTQYFGPGTRLTVL.

The table lists this clonotype with a few counts. CDR3 region: CASRGSDRLYNSPLHF. CDR3 sequence (DNA): TGTGCCAGCAGGGGATCGGACAGGCTTTACAATTCACCCCTCCACTTT. This chain links TRBV6-1 with TRBJ1-6, with TRBD1 matching 7 bases. This CDR3 contains 16 residues. V gave up 6 bases and J gave up 7 bases; unmatched junction bases: 12. The germline V gene encodes CDR1 MNHNS and CDR2 SASEGT.

The chain combines TRBV7-9 with TRBJ2-2, with TRBD2 matching over 10 bases. The CDR3 loop spans 16 amino acids. CDR1 SEHNR and CDR2 FQNEAQ come from the germline V gene (reference sequence). V shed 5 bases, J shed 1 base, and the junction held 4 bases outside the gene matches. The CDR3 DNA follows: TGTGCCAGCAGCCCTACTAGCGGGAAGAACACCGGGGAGCTGTTTTTT. Its translation is CASSPTSGKNTGELFF.

The chain recombines TRBV20-1 with TRBJ2-1; 12 bases are a match to TRBD2. The CDR3 is 16 residues long. CDR1 and CDR2 from the germline V gene are DFQATT and SNEGSKA (reference sequence). Trimming took 6 bases from V and 8 from J; bases not matched to a gene: 14. In DNA, the CDR3 is TGCAGTGCGAGCACCGGAGGCACTAGCGGGAGGCATGAGCAGTTCTTC. Its translation is CSASTGGTSGRHEQFF.

This clonotype was seen ten or more times. V is TRBV6-1 and J is TRBJ1-5; D not resolved. This CDR3 is 13 amino acids long. Trimming took 2 bases from V and 5 from J, leaving 7 bases between them. Germline loops: CDR1 MNHNS, CDR2 SASEGT. The chain's CDR3 is CASSENPHQPQHF. The CDR3 DNA reads as TGTGCCAGCAGTGAAAACCCTCATCAGCCCCAGCATTTT.

This clonotype was seen many times. The chain links TRBV19 to TRBJ1-5; D not certain. This CDR3 spans 12 amino acids. From germline, CDR1 is LNHDA and CDR2 SQIVND (reference sequence). V was pared by 9 bases and J by 7 bases, with 13 bases between. The CDR3 coding sequence is TGTGCCAGCCAGAACGTGGGGCAGCCCCAGCATTTT. As protein: CASQNVGQPQHF.

This chain connects TRBV20-1 to TRBJ2-3; TRBD2 matches at 7 bases. The CDR3 has 14 residues. Losses at the gene ends were 5 bases for V and 2 bases for J; bases not matched to a gene: 7. CDR1 is DFQATT, CDR2 SNEGSKA, per germline (reference sequence). CDR3 sequence reads: CSAYGRLFTDTQYF. CDR3 sequence (DNA): TGCAGTGCTTACGGGAGGCTTTTCACAGATACGCAGTATTTT.

The sample holds many counts of this clonotype. The gene calls are TRBV11-3 and TRBJ1-2; possible D gene TRBD1, 6 bases. The CDR3 is made up of 13 amino acids. CDR1 is SGHNT and CDR2 is YENEEA in the germline V gene. V was pared by 5 bases and J by 8 bases, with 15 bases between. The CDR3 sequence: CASSRDGGGGYTF. CDR3 DNA sequence: TGTGCCAGCAGCCGCGACGGGGGCGGCGGCTACACCTTC.

This clonotype was found many times. J is TRBJ2-5 and V is TRBV18; D gene unclear. Germline V gives CDR1 KGHSH, CDR2 LQKENI. The CDR3 contains 12 residues. The germline V and J ends were trimmed by 2 bases and 3 bases, with 4 bases remaining between them. CDR3 in DNA: TGTGCCAGCTCACCAAGGAAAGAGACCCAGTACTTC. This gives the protein CASSPRKETQYF.

This clonotype was found many times. The V and J genes are TRBV2 and TRBJ2-2; no firm D call. The CDR3 covers 12 residues. CDR1 and CDR2 (germline): SNHLY, FYNNEI. V was shortened by 7 bases and J by 2 bases, with 5 bases between the two germline ends. The CDR3 loop reads CASTRNTGELFF. CDR3 nucleotides: TGTGCCAGCACTAGAAACACCGGGGAGCTGTTTTTT.

The V call is TRBV20-1, the J call TRBJ1-5; unclear D gene. V was pared by 2 bases and J by 4 bases, with 15 bases between. In germline, CDR1 is DFQATT, CDR2 SNEGSKA (reference sequence). This CDR3 comprises 15 residues. For the CDR3, the DNA is TGCAGTGCTAGATCTGCGGCTGCTTTTAATCAGCCCCAGCATTTT. It is translated as CSARSAAAFNQPQHF.

The gene calls are TRBV11-2 and TRBJ2-1; D unclear. CDR1 and CDR2 (germline): SGHAT, FQNNGV. V was cut by 1 base and J by 3 bases, with 19 bases left in between. The CDR3 consists of 18 residues. CDR3 DNA: TGTGCCAGCAGCTTAGGGGCTTCTTTGCGGCATTGCTACAATGAGCAGTTCTTC. This gives the protein CASSLGASLRHCYNEQFF.

This clonotype appeared many times. The rearrangement links TRBV3-1 to TRBJ2-7, with D possibly matching TRBD1 (6 bases). The length of the CDR3 is 13 residues. V dropped 1 base and J dropped 6 bases, with 10 bases sitting between them. CDR1 is LGHDT and CDR2 is YNNKEL in the germline V gene (reference sequence). The CDR3 sequence is CASSQGTVREQYF. CDR3 sequence (DNA): TGTGCCAGCAGCCAAGGGACAGTCCGCGAGCAGTACTTC.

This clonotype was picked up many times. The gene calls are TRBV14 and TRBJ2-1; unclear D gene. The V end lost 0 bases, the J end lost 8 bases, and 20 bases lay between the germline ends. This CDR3 is built from 17 residues. From germline, CDR1 is SGHDN and CDR2 FVKESK. The DNA of the CDR3 is TGTGCCAGCAGCCAAGAGAGACTTCTAAGCCGAATGGATGAGCAGTTCTTC. It specifies CASSQERLLSRMDEQFF.

The rearrangement joins TRBV19 to TRBJ2-2, with 8 positions matching TRBD2. Germline lookup yields CDR1 LNHDA and CDR2 SQIVND (reference sequence). V gave up 3 bases and J gave up 2 bases; unmatched junction bases: 8. The CDR3 spans 17 residues. CDR3 amino acids: CASSILTGRVNTGELFF. The CDR3 nucleotides are TGTGCCAGTAGTATTCTAACCGGGAGGGTTAACACCGGGGAGCTGTTTTTT.

This clonotype appeared a few times. V gene TRBV10-3 combines with J gene TRBJ2-2, with TRBD2 matching 7 bases. This CDR3 spans 14 amino acids. Per the germline V gene, CDR1 is ENHRY and CDR2 is SYGVKD. CDR3 bases: TGTGCTTCGGGGGAAGCGGGGCACACCGGGGAGCTGTTTTTT. Amino acid sequence: CASGEAGHTGELFF.

This clonotype has just a few counts. Given a much more abundant clone one base away, this may be a read error. The J gene is TRBJ2-5, the V gene TRBV7-8; D is undetermined. The CDR3 has 16 amino acids. V lost 5 bases and J 5 bases, leaving 21 bases between the germline ends. The germline V gene encodes CDR1 SGHVS and CDR2 FQNEAQ. CDR3 sequence reads: CASSARSSNSKETQYF. In DNA, the CDR3 is TGTGCCAGCAGCGCCCGATCCAGTAATTCTAAGGAGACCCAGTACTTC.

The gene calls are TRBV18 and TRBJ1-2; 7 nucleotides align to TRBD1. Trimming cost V 7 bases and J 0 bases; bases outside gene matches: 5. CDR1 and CDR2 from the germline V gene are KGHSH and LQKENI. The CDR3 is made up of 14 amino acids. The CDR3 here is CASFRTGANYGYTF. DNA of the CDR3: TGTGCCAGCTTCCGGACAGGAGCTAACTATGGCTACACCTTC.

The rearrangement joins TRBV6-2 or TRBV6-3 to TRBJ2-3; 13 bases map to TRBD2. The CDR3 runs 15 residues. The V and J ends lost 6 bases and 3 bases, in that order; junction bases with no gene match: 3. Germline CDR1 MNHEY, CDR2 SVGEGT. CDR3 nucleotide sequence: TGTGCCAGCAGGGGGACTAGCGGGATTACAGATACGCAGTATTTT. Translated, it gives CASRGTSGITDTQYF.

This clonotype was observed many times. The chain recombines TRBV11-3 with TRBJ2-2; the D is unclear. V was clipped by 1 base and J by 1 base, with 10 bases between them. This CDR3 spans 16 amino acids. Germline loops: CDR1 SGHNT, CDR2 YENEEA. The CDR3 sequence is CASSLAQWQNTGELFF. The CDR3 DNA reads as TGTGCCAGCAGCTTAGCTCAGTGGCAGAACACCGGGGAGCTGTTTTTT. Full variable domain (remainder filled in from reference TRBV11-3 and TRBJ2-2): EAGVVQSPRYKIIEKKQPVAFWCNPISGHNTLYWYLQNLGQGPELLIRYENEEAVDDSQLPKDRFSAERLKGVDSTLKIQPAELGDSAVYLCASSLAQWQNTGELFFGEGSRLTVL.

The chain links TRBV18 to TRBJ2-1; TRBD2 matches 9 bases. The CDR3 is 15 residues long. V gave up 6 bases and J gave up 8 bases; unmatched junction bases: 11. Germline CDR1 KGHSH, CDR2 LQKENI. The CDR3 loop reads CASSPGTSSSHEQFF. CDR3 DNA: TGTGCCAGCTCCCCCGGGACTAGCTCTTCCCATGAGCAGTTCTTC. The complete variable domain, with remaining parts taken from reference TRBV18 and TRBJ2-1, reads NAGVMQNPRHLVRRRGQEARLRCSPMKGHSHVYWYRQLPEEGLKFMVYLQKENIIDESGMPKERFSAEFPKEGPSILRIQQVVRGDSAAYFCASSPGTSSSHEQFFGPGTRLTVL.

This clonotype was seen repeatedly, ten times or more. The chain is built from TRBV5-5 and TRBJ2-5; 11 bases align to TRBD1. CDR3 length: 16 residues. Germline CDR1 is SGHKS and CDR2 is YYEKEE (reference sequence). Trimming removed 4 bases from V and 2 bases from J; junction bases left unmatched: 7. The CDR3 protein is CASSLGQGGSQETQYF. The DNA of the CDR3 is TGTGCCAGCAGCCTGGGACAGGGGGGATCTCAAGAGACCCAGTACTTC.

The table lists this clonotype with many counts. The V call is TRBV20-1, the J call TRBJ2-5; 11 bases line up with TRBD2. The germline CDR1 and CDR2 sequences are DFQATT and SNEGSKA (reference sequence). The V gene end was trimmed by 3 bases and the J gene end by 1 base; junction bases not matched to a gene: 4. CDR3 length: 15 residues. CDR3 loop: CSASLTSGVQETQYF. Written as DNA, the CDR3 is TGCAGTGCTAGCCTGACTAGCGGGGTCCAAGAGACCCAGTACTTC.

In this sample, this clonotype turned up many times. The chain's CDR3 is CASNRAGNYHEQYF. CDR3 in DNA: TGTGCCAGCAACCGCGCGGGGAACTACCACGAGCAGTACTTC. The genes are TRBV28 and TRBJ2-7; maybe TRBD2 (6 bases). CDR3 length: 14 residues. V was cut by 7 bases and J by 5 bases, with 18 bases left in between. CDR1 is MDHEN, CDR2 SYDVKM, per germline.

This clonotype was seen repeatedly, ten times or more. The V gene is TRBV28, the J gene TRBJ2-7; 11 positions agree with TRBD1. The CDR3 runs to 14 residues. CDR1 is MDHEN and CDR2 is SYDVKM in the germline V gene. V lost 5 bases to trimming and J lost 3 bases; unmatched junction nucleotides: 3. The CDR3 DNA reads as TGTGCCAGCAGTCCCGGGACAGGGGGCTACGAGCAGTACTTC. Protein sequence: CASSPGTGGYEQYF.

The chain employs TRBV5-4 and TRBJ2-7; 7 nucleotides agree with TRBD2. Germline V CDR1 and CDR2: SGHNT, YYREEE (reference sequence). The CDR3 loop spans 15 amino acids. V shed 4 bases, J shed 2 bases, and the junction held 9 bases outside the gene matches. The CDR3 coding sequence is TGTGCCAGCAGCCCATCCGGGACTAACCCCTACGAGCAGTACTTC. Its protein product is CASSPSGTNPYEQYF.

This clonotype has ten or more counts. The chain employs TRBV2 and TRBJ1-2, with 9 bases fitting TRBD1. There are 14 residues in the CDR3. The germline CDR1 and CDR2 sequences are SNHLY and FYNNEI. Losses at the gene ends were 6 bases for V and 5 bases for J; bases not matched to a gene: 7. CDR3 residues: CASSKEGTGYGYTF. The CDR3 DNA follows: TGTGCCAGCAGCAAAGAGGGGACAGGGTATGGCTACACCTTC.